Below are 27 T cell receptor beta chains sequenced from a single sample in a study of T cells in Graves' hyperthyroidism and ophthalmopathy. The investigators amplified TCR beta CDR3 regions from RNA transcripts. RT-PCR in the first round (using the HTBI primer set) targeted the TCR CDR3. TCRdb passed the multiplex PCR reads through MiXCR, listing each CDR3 protein once. This table has 400,000 or so distinct CDR3 sequences, about 15% appearing once. Specimen: blood. All receptors derive from a woman in her fifties or sixties with Graves' ophthalmopathy.

In this sample, this clonotype turned up once. The CDR3 sequence: CASSQYVGQGGETQYF. In DNA form, the CDR3 reads TGTGCCAGCAGCCAATACGTCGGCCAAGGGGGAGAGACCCAGTACTTC. The chain recombines TRBV3-1 with TRBJ2-5; possibly TRBD1 for D (6 bases). The CDR3 loop spans 16 amino acids. Per the germline V gene, CDR1 is LGHDT and CDR2 is YNNKEL (reference sequence). The ends were cut back, 2 bases at V and 4 bases at J, with 17 bases in the middle.

In this sample, this clonotype turned up many times. The V gene is TRBV3-1, the J gene TRBJ1-1; D remains unclear. This CDR3 has 12 residues. V was cut by 1 base and J by 11 bases, with 11 bases left in between. CDR1 and CDR2 from the germline V gene are LGHDT and YNNKEL (reference sequence). CDR3 sequence (DNA): TGTGCCAGCAGCCAAGGGGAGGTGCGTGCTTTCTTT. It specifies CASSQGEVRAFF.

V is TRBV20-1 and J is TRBJ1-4; 8 bases map to TRBD1. V lost 6 bases to trimming and J lost 8 bases; unmatched junction nucleotides: 11. CDR1 is DFQATT and CDR2 is SNEGSKA in the germline V gene (reference sequence). There are 14 residues in the CDR3. DNA of the CDR3: TGCAGTGCCCGACCCGGGACAGGAGGCGAAAAACTGTTTTTT. As protein: CSARPGTGGEKLFF.

The chain is built from TRBV2 and TRBJ2-7; TRBD2 is a possible D gene (5 bases). V lost 3 bases to trimming and J lost 1 base, with 19 bases between them. Germline V gene data show CDR1 as SNHLY and CDR2 as FYNNEI. The CDR3 contains 17 residues. CDR3: CASSEAVSAYVSYEQYF. CDR3 in DNA: TGTGCCAGCAGTGAGGCCGTTAGCGCATATGTATCCTACGAGCAGTACTTC.

In this sample, this clonotype turned up many times. The chain carries TRBV3-1 and TRBJ2-1; no clear D. Germline assignment: CDR1 LGHDT and CDR2 YNNKEL (reference sequence). CDR3 length: 13 amino acids. Deletions cut 6 bases from V and 7 bases from J, with 13 bases between. CDR3 nucleotides: TGTGCCAGCAGTCCCCAGACCTGGAATGAGCAGTTCTTC. It is translated as CASSPQTWNEQFF.

The genes are TRBV19 and TRBJ2-7; D is unclear. CDR1 and CDR2 from the germline V gene are LNHDA and SQIVND (reference sequence). V lost 3 bases and J lost 3, with 12 bases in between. The CDR3 consists of 14 residues. The CDR3 sequence: CASSIKGSFYEQYF. The CDR3 DNA sequence: TGTGCCAGTAGTATCAAAGGCAGTTTCTACGAGCAGTACTTC.

This clonotype was seen at least ten times. The chain joins TRBV12-3 or TRBV12-4 to TRBJ2-3, with 7 bases identical to TRBD2. The CDR3 sequence is 15 residues long. Trimming removed 9 bases from V and 1 base from J; junction bases left unmatched: 10. The CDR3 here is CASLLAGFGTDTQYF. Here the CDR3 DNA reads TGTGCCAGTTTATTAGCGGGCTTTGGCACAGATACGCAGTATTTT.

In its sample, this clonotype was seen many times. The chain links TRBV12-3 or TRBV12-4 to TRBJ2-1; the D gene is possibly TRBD1 (6 bases). Trimming stripped 0 bases from V and 1 base from J, with 10 bases between. CDR3 length: 16 residues. CDR3: CASSLASGASYNEQFF. Written as DNA, the CDR3 is TGTGCCAGCAGTTTAGCGTCAGGGGCTTCCTACAATGAGCAGTTCTTC.

This clonotype has a count of ten or more. The chain links TRBV6-2 or TRBV6-3 to TRBJ1-1; no reliable D call. The CDR3 loop spans 15 amino acids. Trimming took off 3 bases at V and 1 base at J, with 12 bases between the two ends. Germline CDR1 reads MNHEY; CDR2 reads SVGEGT. CDR3 coding DNA: TGTGCCAGCAGTTATTTTGGGGTAGGGAACACTGAAGCTTTCTTT. It yields the protein CASSYFGVGNTEAFF.

This clonotype was counted ten times or more. A read error may account for a junction end that differs from germline. The J gene is TRBJ2-5, the V gene TRBV12-3 or TRBV12-4; perhaps TRBD1 as D (6 bases). This CDR3 comprises 15 residues. The CDR3 region is CASSLGGRQAKTQYF. In nucleotides, the CDR3 is TGTGCCAGCAGCTTAGGGGGAAGGCAGGCAAAGACCCAGTACTTC.

This clonotype has ten or more counts. V is TRBV28 and J is TRBJ2-4, with TRBD1 matching over 10 bases. Trimming took 5 bases from V and 7 from J; bases not matched to a gene: 11. From germline, CDR1 is MDHEN and CDR2 SYDVKM. There are 16 residues in the CDR3. Here the CDR3 reads CASSKIGDRGRNIQYF. CDR3 DNA: TGTGCCAGCAGTAAAATAGGGGACAGGGGCCGGAACATTCAGTACTTC.

This clonotype was counted at least ten times. V gene TRBV30 combines with J gene TRBJ2-3, with 8 positions matching TRBD1. From germline, CDR1 is GTSNPN and CDR2 SVGIG (reference sequence). The CDR3 loop spans 13 amino acids. V shed 8 bases and J 1 base; nucleotides not matched to a gene: 5. In nucleotides, the CDR3 is TGTGCCGGGGGACAGGCCGGCACAGATACGCAGTATTTT. Amino acids: CAGGQAGTDTQYF.

The sample holds many counts of this clonotype. The genes are TRBV29-1 and TRBJ2-7; D possibly corresponds to TRBD1 (6 bases). Deletions cut 6 bases from V and 1 base from J, with 16 bases between. Germline-derived CDR1 and CDR2 are SQVTM and ANQGSEA. CDR3 length: 14 residues. CDR3 nucleotide sequence: TGCAGCGTGCAATTGGGGGCCTATTCCTACGAGCAGTACTTC. It encodes CSVQLGAYSYEQYF.

This clonotype was observed a single time. The chain employs TRBV20-1 and TRBJ2-5; D may be TRBD1 (6 bases). Trimming took off 0 bases at V and 1 base at J, with 33 bases between the two ends. The germline CDR1 and CDR2 sequences are DFQATT and SNEGSKA (reference sequence). The CDR3 contains 22 residues. The CDR3: CSARDIRGWGWTDPPIQETQYF. Here the CDR3 DNA reads TGCAGTGCTAGAGATATAAGGGGGTGGGGTTGGACAGACCCCCCGATCCAAGAGACCCAGTACTTC.

The chain couples TRBV5-6 to TRBJ1-6; tentative D call: TRBD1 (6 bases). V was clipped by 3 bases and J by 8 bases, with 6 bases between them. CDR3 length equals 12 residues. From germline, CDR1 is SGHDT and CDR2 YYEEEE. CDR3 loop: CASSYRDSPLHF. In DNA, the CDR3 is TGTGCCAGCAGCTACAGGGATTCACCCCTCCACTTT. Combining the CDR3 with reference TRBV5-6 and TRBJ1-6 gives the whole variable domain DAGVTQSPTHLIKTRGQQVTLRCSPKSGHDTVSWYQQALGQGPQFIFQYYEEEERQRGNFPDRFSGHQFPNYSSELNVNALLLGDSALYLCASSYRDSPLHFGNGTRLTVT.

This clonotype showed up many times. The chain joins TRBV29-1 to TRBJ2-7, with 7 bases aligning to TRBD2. Germline V gives CDR1 SQVTM, CDR2 ANQGSEA. V lost 2 bases and J lost 0; bases outside the gene matches: 16. The CDR3 contains 18 residues. Here the CDR3 reads CSVERASSLGGPSYEQYF. DNA for the CDR3: TGCAGCGTTGAAAGGGCCTCGTCGTTGGGAGGGCCCTCCTACGAGCAGTACTTC.

This clonotype was detected a few times. This chain links TRBV29-1 with TRBJ1-6; 7 bases map to TRBD1. With 4 bases clipped from V and 1 base from J, the junction kept 4 bases outside the gene matches. The CDR3 consists of 15 residues. Per the germline V gene, CDR1 is SQVTM and CDR2 is ANQGSEA. CDR3 region: CSVGQGLSYNSPLHF. In DNA form, the CDR3 reads TGCAGCGTTGGACAGGGTTTGTCCTATAATTCACCCCTCCACTTT.

This clonotype was picked up many times. This CDR3 reads CASSLGALPTDTQYF. As DNA, the CDR3 is TGTGCCAGCAGCTTAGGGGCGCTTCCCACAGATACGCAGTATTTT. V gene TRBV11-2 combines with J gene TRBJ2-3; unclear D gene. V lost 1 base and J 2 bases, leaving 10 bases between the germline ends. Germline lookup yields CDR1 SGHAT and CDR2 FQNNGV. The CDR3 length is 15 residues.

Many counts were recorded for this clonotype. The rearrangement links TRBV28 to TRBJ1-6, with a possible D match to TRBD1 (5 bases). From germline, CDR1 is MDHEN and CDR2 SYDVKM. CDR3 length: 16 amino acids. Trimming stripped 1 base from V and 4 bases from J, with 11 bases between. As DNA, the CDR3 is TGTGCCAGCAGTTTATCCCCCGGGGGTTATAATTCACCCCTCCACTTT. It yields the protein CASSLSPGGYNSPLHF. The full variable domain, with the rest looked up from reference TRBV28 and TRBJ1-6, is DVKVTQSSRYLVKRTGEKVFLECVQDMDHENMFWYRQDPGLGLRLIYFSYDVKMKEKGDIPEGYSVSREKKERFSLILESASTNQTSMYLCASSLSPGGYNSPLHFGNGTRLTVT.

This clonotype has ten or more counts. The chain has TRBV11-1 and TRBJ2-2, with D possibly being TRBD2 (5 bases). V was trimmed by 8 bases and J by 3 bases, leaving 13 bases between them. The CDR3 spans 14 residues. Germline-derived CDR1 and CDR2 are SGHAT and FQDESV (reference sequence). The CDR3 region has the DNA TGTGCCAGCCGGGGAAGGCGATACACCGGGGAGCTGTTTTTT. Encoded protein: CASRGRRYTGELFF.

This clonotype was recorded at least ten times. The rearrangement joins TRBV27 to TRBJ1-2, with D possibly matching TRBD1 (5 bases). This CDR3 is 14 amino acids long. The germline gives CDR1 MNHEY, CDR2 SMNVEV (reference sequence). Between the trimmed V and J ends, which lost 3 bases and 1 base, there was a span of 9 bases. CDR3 bases: TGTGCCAGCAGTTTCCAACAGGTTAACTATGGCTACACCTTC. Amino acid sequence: CASSFQQVNYGYTF.

This clonotype has just a few counts. The rearrangement uses TRBV7-2 and TRBJ2-2; TRBD1 agrees at 7 bases. Looked up from germline, CDR1 is SGHTA and CDR2 is FQGNSA. This CDR3 region has 13 residues. With 5 bases clipped from V and 7 bases from J, the junction kept 4 bases outside the gene matches. The CDR3 region has the DNA TGTGCCAGCAGCAAACAGGGGCACGGGGAGCTGTTTTTT. It specifies CASSKQGHGELFF.

This clonotype has more than one count but fewer than ten. The chain links TRBV24-1 to TRBJ1-5; D gene uncertain. Trimming took 6 bases from V and 0 from J, leaving 11 bases between them. The CDR3 totals 15 residues. Germline CDR1 is KGHDR and CDR2 is SFDVKD. CDR3 sequence: CATSPDGYSNQPQHF. CDR3 DNA: TGTGCCACCAGTCCGGACGGCTATAGCAATCAGCCCCAGCATTTT.

Many counts were recorded for this clonotype. J is TRBJ2-4 and V is TRBV28; 9 bases line up with TRBD2. From germline, CDR1 is MDHEN and CDR2 SYDVKM. Unmatched junction bases numbered 5, after V lost 5 bases and J lost 0 bases. The CDR3 extends over 16 amino acids. Here the CDR3 reads CASSLSSGIAKNIQYF. CDR3 sequence (DNA): TGTGCCAGCAGTCTCTCTAGCGGGATAGCCAAAAACATTCAGTACTTC.

This clonotype occurred many times. The chain uses TRBV28 and TRBJ1-1, with D possibly matching TRBD1 (6 bases). The CDR3 extends over 12 amino acids. Trimming left V 10 bases short and J 1 base short, with 10 bases between. Germline V gene lookup returns CDR1 MDHEN and CDR2 SYDVKM. CDR3: CAIQGQNTEAFF. The CDR3 region has the DNA TGTGCCATACAGGGCCAGAACACTGAAGCTTTCTTT. Full variable domain (remainder filled in from reference TRBV28 and TRBJ1-1): DVKVTQSSRYLVKRTGEKVFLECVQDMDHENMFWYRQDPGLGLRLIYFSYDVKMKEKGDIPEGYSVSREKKERFSLILESASTNQTSMYLCAIQGQNTEAFFGQGTRLTVV.

The chain combines TRBV20-1 with TRBJ2-2, with TRBD2 matching over 7 bases. Germline-derived CDR1 and CDR2 are DFQATT and SNEGSKA (reference sequence). This CDR3 has 13 amino acids. Germline trimming cut 3 bases from V and 7 bases from J; bases unmatched to any gene: 5. The CDR3 DNA is TGCAGTGCTAGGCGGGGGAGGGTCGGGGAGCTGTTTTTT. This codes for CSARRGRVGELFF.

A few counts support this clonotype. This rearrangement joins TRBV5-4 to TRBJ2-5, with D unresolved. Germline assignment: CDR1 SGHNT and CDR2 YYREEE (reference sequence). This CDR3 has 13 residues. V was cut by 4 bases and J by 5 bases, with 12 bases left in between. The DNA of the CDR3 is TGTGCCAGCAGCCCACCCCCCTGGGAGACCCAGTACTTC. It yields the protein CASSPPPWETQYF. Filled out from reference TRBV5-4 and TRBJ2-5, the complete variable domain reads ETGVTQSPTHLIKTRGQQVTLRCSSQSGHNTVSWYQQALGQGPQFIFQYYREEENGRGNFPPRFSGLQFPNYSSELNVNALELDDSALYLCASSPPPWETQYFGPGTRLLVL.